The rows below give T cell receptor beta chains drawn from one sample of a study of blood T cell repertoires in COVID-19. Produced via immunoSEQ multiplex PCR; TCRdb's table is partial and in-frame only. The table lists over 450,000 clones, 75% to 90% of them singletons. Source material: peripheral blood. The receptors originated from a man between 18 and 35 years old with COVID-19, enrolled during active disease. CDR3s include the opening cysteine and the closing phenylalanine or tryptophan. A D gene is named only where the DNA matches it firmly. Size values are once, few and many counts, or a class for expanded clones, and some rows have none.

once	TRBV5-5	.	TRBJ2-5	TGTGCCAGCAGCATAAACAGGGGAAGCGGGCAAGAGACCCAGTACTTC	CASSINRGSGQETQYF
.	TRBV5-6	TRBD2	TRBJ2-1	TGTGCCAGCAGCCCGTACGGACTAGCGGGGGGAGGGGAGCAGTTCTTC	CASSPYGLAGGGEQFF
.	TRBV27	TRBD1	TRBJ2-7	TGTGCCAGCAGCGACAGGGGAATGTACGAGCAGTACTTC	CASSDRGMYEQYF
.	TRBV18	.	TRBJ1-1	TGTGCCAGCTCACCCCAGGGGTTAAACACTGAAGCTTTCTTT	CASSPQGLNTEAFF
.	TRBV10-3	TRBD1	TRBJ2-7	TGTGCCATCCAGCGAGAGGACAGGGGATACGAGCAGTACTTC	CAIQREDRGYEQYF
.	TRBV10-3	.	TRBJ1-1	TGTGCCAGGCCACCAAAAATAACATGGGGGGACGGAGGGACTGAAGCTTTCTTT	CARPPKITWGDGGTEAFF
.	TRBV5-1	TRBD2	TRBJ2-1	TGCGCCAGCAGCTTGGGCCCCGGGACTAGCGGGAGGAATGAGCAGTTCTTC	CASSLGPGTSGRNEQFF
.	TRBV10-3	.	TRBJ2-7	TGTGCCATCAGTGAGATGTTGGGAGCAGGCGAGCAGTACTTC	CAISEMLGAGEQYF
.	TRBV4-1	TRBD1	TRBJ2-1	TGCGCCAGCAGCCAAGTTTCACTCAGGGGGCAGGATTACAATGAGCAGTTCTTC	CASSQVSLRGQDYNEQFF
.	TRBV7-8	.	TRBJ1-1	TGTGCCAGCAGCTTAGGTCCAGGGTACACTGAAGCTTTCTTT	CASSLGPGYTEAFF
.	TRBV7-9	TRBD1	TRBJ1-1	TGTGCCAGCAGCCAAACAGGGGACACTGAAGCTTTCTTT	CASSQTGDTEAFF
.	TRBV6-5	.	TRBJ1-1	TGTGCCAGCACCCGGCAGGGTTCGAACACTGAAGCTTTCTTT	CASTRQGSNTEAFF
.	TRBV18	TRBD1	TRBJ2-7	TGTGCCAGCTCACCCCGGCCAGGGGGCCCACACTACGAGCAGTACTTC	CASSPRPGGPHYEQYF
.	TRBV29-1	.	TRBJ2-2	TGCAGCGTTGAATTACATACGAACACCGGGGAGCTGTTTTTT	CSVELHTNTGELFF
.	TRBV11-2	.	TRBJ1-3	TGTGCCAGCAGCTTGTCGGGAAACACCATATATTTT	CASSLSGNTIYF
few	TRBV19	TRBD1	TRBJ2-7	TGTGCCAGTAGTCCGACAGGGTTGTACGAGCAGTACTTC	CASSPTGLYEQYF